The 26 T cell receptor beta chains listed next were all sequenced from one sample in a study of OX40 agonist ivuxolimab in advanced cancers. Only in-frame clones appear in the TCRdb table, and some are missing; sequencing was by immunoSEQ multiplex PCR. This sample has more than 60,000 clones; over 70% occur once, and the top ten carry approximately 4%. The specimen was CD4+ or CD8+ T cells sorted from blood, collected in a trial of the OX40 agonist ivuxolimab. These receptors came from an adult with an advanced solid tumor such as melanoma, head and neck, liver or kidney cancer.

The chain recombines TRBV28 with TRBJ1-3; D unresolved. Germline loops: CDR1 MDHEN, CDR2 SYDVKM. The CDR3 is 15 amino acids. Trimming shortened V by 7 bases and J by 0 bases, and 13 bases separated the two germline ends. The chain's CDR3 is CASNTLIDSGNTIYF. The CDR3 DNA follows: TGTGCCAGCAATACACTCATTGACTCTGGAAACACCATATATTTT.

The rearrangement uses TRBV6-6 and TRBJ1-6, with D tentatively TRBD1 (5 bases). The germline V gene has CDR1 MNHNY and CDR2 SVGAGI (reference sequence). Deletions cut 10 bases from V and 13 bases from J, with 26 bases between. There are 15 residues in the CDR3. The CDR3 region is CATRGDFGVGSPLHF. CDR3 DNA sequence: TGTGCCACCCGGGGGGATTTTGGGGTTGGTAGTCCCCTCCACTTT.

The chain is built from TRBV28 and TRBJ2-5; D perhaps matches TRBD2 (7 bases). The germline CDR1 and CDR2 sequences are MDHEN and SYDVKM. Trimming removed 3 bases from V and 5 bases from J, with 16 bases in between. The CDR3 totals 15 residues. CDR3 sequence (DNA): TGTGCCAGCAGTTTGGGGTCGGGGGGCGAGGAGACCCAGTACTTC. The encoded protein is CASSLGSGGEETQYF.

The genes are TRBV5-4 and TRBJ2-7, with D unclear. V was trimmed by 0 bases and J by 5 bases, leaving 12 bases between them. The CDR3 runs 14 residues. CDR1 and CDR2 from the germline V gene are SGHNT and YYREEE (reference sequence). Written as DNA, the CDR3 is TGTGCCAGCAGCTTGGACCCGAAAAGAGACGAGCAGTACTTC. Residues: CASSLDPKRDEQYF. The full variable domain, its missing parts supplied by reference TRBV5-4 and TRBJ2-7, is ETGVTQSPTHLIKTRGQQVTLRCSSQSGHNTVSWYQQALGQGPQFIFQYYREEENGRGNFPPRFSGLQFPNYSSELNVNALELDDSALYLCASSLDPKRDEQYFGPGTRLTVT.

The rearrangement joins TRBV7-2 to TRBJ2-7, with 8 bases lining up with TRBD2. This CDR3 region has 15 residues. CDR1 SGHTA and CDR2 FQGNSA come from the germline V gene. The ends lost 1 base at V and 6 bases at J; junction bases unmatched: 8. The CDR3 region is CASSLVRRGAGEQYF. For the CDR3, the DNA is TGTGCCAGCAGCTTAGTTAGGCGGGGGGCTGGCGAGCAGTACTTC.

In its sample, this clone is medium-sized. CDR3 bases: TGTGCCAGCAGCGTAGAGGGGACACATGGAAACACCATATATTTT. It yields the protein CASSVEGTHGNTIYF. The rearrangement uses TRBV9 and TRBJ1-3; D may be TRBD1 (6 bases). V was trimmed by 0 bases and J by 3 bases, leaving 10 bases between them. The germline V gene encodes CDR1 SGDLS and CDR2 YYNGEE. This CDR3 comprises 15 residues.

This clone came up a few times. The V call is TRBV11-3, the J call TRBJ2-1, with D perhaps matching TRBD1 or TRBD2 (5 bases each). The CDR3 covers 13 residues. Germline CDR1 and CDR2: SGHNT and YENEEA. With 5 bases removed from V and 9 bases from J, the gap between germline ends came to 14 bases. The CDR3: CASSRDPTGEQFF. DNA for the CDR3: TGTGCCAGCAGCCGGGACCCGACGGGTGAGCAGTTCTTC.

The J gene is TRBJ1-5, the V gene TRBV4-1; no clear D. V was clipped by 1 base and J by 5 bases, with 12 bases between them. The CDR3 contains 15 residues. Germline CDR1 and CDR2: MGHRA and YSYEKL. In DNA, the CDR3 is TGCGCCAGCAGCCAAGCTTGGGCGGAGGATCAGCCCCAGCATTTT. This sequence encodes CASSQAWAEDQPQHF.

The V gene is TRBV2, the J gene TRBJ1-2, with TRBD1 matching over 12 bases. Germline values: CDR1 SNHLY, CDR2 FYNNEI. The CDR3 covers 15 residues. Germline trimming cut 6 bases from V and 2 bases from J; bases unmatched to any gene: 4. CDR3 in DNA: TGTGCCAGCAGAAGCGGGACAGGGGGCAACTATGGCTACACCTTC. This sequence encodes CASRSGTGGNYGYTF.

V usage is TRBV7-6 and J usage is TRBJ2-7; D may be TRBD1 (6 bases). CDR1 and CDR2 (germline): SGHVS, FNYEAQ. This CDR3 has 13 amino acids. V was pared by 5 bases and J by 5 bases, with 13 bases between. The CDR3 sequence is CASSAGTPNEQYF. The CDR3 bases are TGTGCCAGCAGCGCCGGGACACCCAACGAGCAGTACTTC.

V is TRBV5-4 and J is TRBJ2-1; D may match TRBD1 or TRBD2 (6 bases each). CDR3 length equals 16 residues. Germline-derived CDR1 and CDR2 are SGHNT and YYREEE (reference sequence). V dropped 4 bases and J dropped 0 bases, with 14 bases sitting between them. CDR3: CASSPSGASSYNEQFF. The DNA of the CDR3 is TGTGCCAGCAGCCCGTCGGGGGCAAGCTCCTACAATGAGCAGTTCTTC.

V gene TRBV7-9 combines with J gene TRBJ1-6, with 9 bases lining up with TRBD1. Germline CDR1 and CDR2: SEHNR and FQNEAQ (reference sequence). Losses at the gene ends were 8 bases for V and 4 bases for J; bases not matched to a gene: 9. This CDR3 has 16 amino acids. CDR3 DNA: TGTGCCAGCCATCCATCGGGACAGGGATATAATTCACCCCTCCACTTT. Translating it yields CASHPSGQGYNSPLHF.

The genes are TRBV6-5 and TRBJ2-7, with TRBD1 identical over 9 bases. This CDR3 region has 14 residues. Germline CDR1 is MNHEY and CDR2 is SVGAGI. J lost 3 bases, V lost 6 bases, and 6 bases had no gene match. The CDR3 loop reads CASRRDRGFYEQYF. DNA for the CDR3: TGTGCCAGCAGACGCGACAGGGGGTTCTACGAGCAGTACTTC.

This rearrangement joins TRBV6-5 to TRBJ1-2, with D maybe TRBD1 (5 bases). Germline V gene data show CDR1 as MNHEY and CDR2 as SVGAGI. V was clipped by 6 bases and J by 5 bases, with 19 bases between them. The CDR3 totals 15 residues. The CDR3 DNA sequence: TGTGCCAGCAGCCCAACCGGGACTTCCTATTATGGCTACACCTTC. Translating gives CASSPTGTSYYGYTF.

The rearrangement uses TRBV7-3 and TRBJ2-2, with D perhaps TRBD1 or TRBD2 (6 bases each). This CDR3 region has 14 residues. With 1 base removed from V and 5 bases from J, the gap between germline ends came to 8 bases. CDR1 is SGHTA and CDR2 is FQGTGA in the germline V gene. CDR3 sequence (DNA): TGTGCCAGCAGCTTAAGCGGGACAACCGGGGAGCTGTTTTTT. Translated, it gives CASSLSGTTGELFF.

The CDR3 DNA follows: TGTGCCAGCAGTGAATCTTGGGGAGGAACCTACGAGCAGTACTTC. Its protein is CASSESWGGTYEQYF. The V and J genes are TRBV6-1 and TRBJ2-7; weak D call: TRBD2 (6 bases). Trimming pared 2 bases from V and 2 bases from J, leaving 13 bases between. Germline assignment: CDR1 MNHNS and CDR2 SASEGT. This CDR3 comprises 15 residues.

This clone is a singleton in its sample. The chain carries TRBV25-1 and TRBJ1-1; no reliable D call. V was cut by 6 bases and J by 1 base, with 6 bases left in between. CDR3 size: 12 residues. Germline V gives CDR1 MGHDK, CDR2 SYGVNS. The CDR3 DNA reads as TGTGCCAGCAGACCTGGGAACACTGAAGCTTTCTTT. It is translated as CASRPGNTEAFF.

This clone was counted a few times. V usage is TRBV7-2 and J usage is TRBJ1-3; a possible D gene is TRBD1 (6 bases). Between the trimmed V and J ends, which lost 3 bases and 5 bases, there was a span of 14 bases. CDR3 size: 15 residues. CDR1 is SGHTA, CDR2 FQGNSA, per germline. In DNA, the CDR3 is TGTGCCAGCAGCTTCGGGGGGGCGCAAAGAAACACCATATATTTT. It yields the protein CASSFGGAQRNTIYF.

V gene TRBV9 combines with J gene TRBJ2-5, with 11 bases lining up with TRBD1. V lost 0 bases to trimming and J lost 2 bases; unmatched junction nucleotides: 6. Germline-derived CDR1 and CDR2 are SGDLS and YYNGEE. This CDR3 is 17 amino acids long. The CDR3 DNA is TGTGCCAGCAGCGTAGCGAGGGGGGACAGGGGGCAAGAGACCCAGTACTTC. It translates to CASSVARGDRGQETQYF.

The rearrangement joins TRBV7-9 to TRBJ2-1, with 10 bases matching TRBD2. J gave up 7 bases and V 5 bases, and 11 bases lay outside the gene matches. There are 16 residues in the CDR3. Per germline, CDR1 SEHNR and CDR2 FQNEAQ (reference sequence). In nucleotides, the CDR3 is TGTGCCAGCAGCCAGACCCCAGCGGGAGGGTGGAATGAGCAGTTCTTC. Translated: CASSQTPAGGWNEQFF.

The chain has TRBV5-1 and TRBJ2-3, with 8 bases identical to TRBD1. The germline V gene has CDR1 SGHRS and CDR2 YFSETQ. J lost 2 bases, V lost 3 bases, and 5 bases had no gene match. The CDR3 is 15 residues long. The CDR3 here is CASSYDRGHTDTQYF. CDR3 DNA: TGCGCCAGCAGCTACGACAGGGGCCACACAGATACGCAGTATTTT.

This chain links TRBV9 with TRBJ1-3; D is undetermined. Germline CDR1 is SGDLS and CDR2 is YYNGEE. This CDR3 spans 14 amino acids. V was trimmed by 3 bases and J by 4 bases, leaving 11 bases between them. For the CDR3, the DNA is TGTGCCAGCAGCGGACGACGGGCGGGAAACACCATATATTTT. This gives the protein CASSGRRAGNTIYF.

The V and J genes are TRBV9 and TRBJ1-2, with D possibly TRBD1 on 5 matching bases. This CDR3 is 14 amino acids long. Trimming removed 3 bases from V and 1 base from J, with 10 bases in between. Germline CDR1 SGDLS, CDR2 YYNGEE. CDR3 sequence reads: CASSGRGLNYGYTF. CDR3 nucleotide sequence: TGTGCCAGCAGCGGGCGGGGCCTTAACTATGGCTACACCTTC.

The chain recombines TRBV6-5 with TRBJ2-2, with 7 nucleotides matching TRBD1. Germline V gene data show CDR1 as MNHEY and CDR2 as SVGAGI. This CDR3 contains 15 residues. Trimming at V came to 1 base and at J to 4 bases, leaving 3 bases not matched to a gene. The CDR3 DNA reads TGTGCCAGCAGTTACTTTGGACAGGTCACCGGGGAGCTGTTTTTT. Protein product: CASSYFGQVTGELFF.

CDR3 region: CARSRALLASAYEQYF. In nucleotides, the CDR3 is TGTGCCAGAAGCAGAGCCTTACTAGCCAGCGCCTACGAGCAGTACTTC. This chain links TRBV5-3 with TRBJ2-7, with a possible D match to TRBD2 (6 bases). TRBV5-3 qualifies as an ORF whose function is uncertain. Deletions cut 4 bases from V and 2 bases from J, with 19 bases between. This CDR3 is built from 16 residues.

The chain joins TRBV19 to TRBJ2-1; unclear D gene. Germline V gene lookup returns CDR1 LNHDA and CDR2 SQIVND (reference sequence). The CDR3 loop spans 14 amino acids. The V end was cut by 5 bases, the J end by 6 bases, with 14 bases between. Here the CDR3 reads CASSVLYQSNEQFF. DNA for the CDR3: TGTGCCAGTAGTGTCCTGTATCAATCCAATGAGCAGTTCTTC.